This is a list of T cell receptor beta chains from one sample in a study of T-cell reconstitution after alpha-beta-depleted transplantation in children. TCRdb passed the PCR reads through MiXCR, listing each CDR3 protein once. Of hundreds of thousands of distinct CDR3 sequences in the sample, 11% were seen once. The material was peripheral blood, obtained 180 days after TCRalphabeta/CD19-depleted stem cell transplant. The receptors come from a male patient aged 2 to 9 who had a stem cell transplant for chronic granulomatous disease, so the T cells may come from the graft donor. Both conserved end residues are part of each CDR3. The order of the fields is clone size, V gene, D gene, J gene, CDR3 DNA, CDR3 protein. The D gene is left open where the match is weak. Only part of the rows carry a size: once, few, many, or a class if the clone is expanded.

-	TRBV28	-	TRBJ1-1	TGTGCCAGCAGTTTATTTAGGGGACGGAGGGTTATATCTGGCACTGAAGCTTTCTTT	CASSLFRGRRVISGTEAFF
many	TRBV7-6	TRBD2	TRBJ2-7	TGTGCCAGCAGCAGACTAGCGGGAGGACTTCCCTACGAGCAGTACTTC	CASSRLAGGLPYEQYF
-	TRBV3-1	TRBD2	TRBJ2-2	TGTGCCAGCAGCTGGACTAGCGGCACCGGGGAGCTGTTTTTT	CASSWTSGTGELFF
many	TRBV5-1	-	TRBJ2-1	TGCGCCAGCAGCTTGGTGAGCCCAGCGAACTTTTACAATGAGCAGTTCTTC	CASSLVSPANFYNEQFF
many	TRBV25-1	TRBD1	TRBJ2-1	TGTGCCAGCGGGGGACAGGGGGCTTTAGATGAGCAGTTCTTC	CASGGQGALDEQFF
many	TRBV7-6	TRBD1	TRBJ2-1	TGTGCCAGCAGCTATTCAGCCGGGACAGGGTGGGACAATGAGCAGTTCTTC	CASSYSAGTGWDNEQFF
many	TRBV5-6	-	TRBJ2-6	TGTGCCAGCAGCTTGTATGGAAGAACCGGGGCCAACGTCCTGACTTTC	CASSLYGRTGANVLTF
many	TRBV28	TRBD2	TRBJ2-5	TGTGCCAGCAGTTTCGCCGGACTAGCGGTCGAAGAGACCCAGTACTTC	CASSFAGLAVEETQYF
many	TRBV29-1	TRBD2	TRBJ2-7	TGCAGCGTCAAGCGGGGGAGCGGCCCCTACGAGCAGTACTTC	CSVKRGSGPYEQYF
many	TRBV7-6	TRBD2	TRBJ2-4	TGTGCCAGCAGCTTAGCAGGGAGAACGGGGGGGGTTCAGTACTTC	CASSLAGRTGGVQYF
many	TRBV7-8	-	TRBJ2-2	TGTGCCAGCAGCTCAGTCAGTACCGGGGAGCTGTTTTTT	CASSSVSTGELFF
many	TRBV28	TRBD1	TRBJ2-7	TGTGCCAGCAGTACCGGGACAGGGGTCTACGAGCAGTACTTC	CASSTGTGVYEQYF
many	TRBV7-9	-	TRBJ2-7	TGTGCCAGCAGCCCCCGGACTACCCCAGGGGAGGAGCAGTACTTC	CASSPRTTPGEEQYF
many	TRBV29-1	-	TRBJ2-7	TGCAGCGTTACGACGACGAGGGGGTCCTACGAGCAGTACTTC	CSVTTTRGSYEQYF
-	TRBV15	TRBD1	TRBJ2-1	TGTGCCACCAACAGAGATGGGACAGGGAGGTCCGATGAGCAGTTCTTC	CATNRDGTGRSDEQFF
many	TRBV12-3/TRBV12-4	-	TRBJ2-4	TGTGCCAGCACCGACCAGGTTAGCATTCAGTACTTC	CASTDQVSIQYF
-	TRBV5-1	-	TRBJ2-5	TGCGCCAGCAGCGCCGGTGGACTATCCCAAGAGACCCAGTACTTC	CASSAGGLSQETQYF
-	TRBV20-1	-	TRBJ2-1	TGCTGTGCACCGACACTAGAAGGAAGCTCCTACAATGAGCAGTTCTTC	CCAPTLEGSSYNEQFF
many	TRBV6-2/TRBV6-3	-	TRBJ2-1	TGTGCCAGCAGTTACTCAGGGGTCTCCTACAATGAGCAGTTCTTC	CASSYSGVSYNEQFF
many	TRBV25-1	-	TRBJ2-7	TGTGCCAGCAGTACCGGGACGGGATTTACGAAGCAGTACTTC	CASSTGTGFTKQYF
many	TRBV5-1	-	TRBJ2-7	TGCGCCACCTCCTCGGGAGTAGGTATGGACGAGCAGTACTTC	CATSSGVGMDEQYF
many	TRBV12-3/TRBV12-4	-	TRBJ2-7	TGTGCCAGCAGTGAGACTAAGGGACTTTACGAGCAGTACTTC	CASSETKGLYEQYF
many	TRBV7-9	-	TRBJ2-7	TGTGCCAGCAGCTTAGTGGCCGGGGGCGACTACGAGCAGTACTTC	CASSLVAGGDYEQYF
many	TRBV25-1	-	TRBJ2-7	TGTGCCAGCCTGGGCGGGGCTGGCGAGCAGTACTTC	CASLGGAGEQYF
-	TRBV18	-	TRBJ1-1	TGTGCCAGCTCATCAAAAGGACAGCTTAACACTGAAGCTTTCTTT	CASSSKGQLNTEAFF
many	TRBV6-5	-	TRBJ2-7	TGTGCCAGCAGTTACTCGGACAGCTCCTACGAGCAGTACTTC	CASSYSDSSYEQYF
many	TRBV24-1	TRBD1	TRBJ2-1	TGTGCCACCAGTGAAACCGGGACAGGTAGCTACAATGAGCAGTTCTTC	CATSETGTGSYNEQFF
many	TRBV7-2	-	TRBJ1-3	TGTGCCAGCAGCCCAGAGAAGGACCGACGAAACACCATATATTTT	CASSPEKDRRNTIYF
many	TRBV20-1	TRBD2	TRBJ2-3	TGCAGTGCCCCAGGTGGGCTAGCGGGGGCTGATACGCAGTATTTT	CSAPGGLAGADTQYF
many	TRBV6-1	TRBD1	TRBJ2-2	TGTGCCAGCTCATCCTGGACAGGGAACACCGGGGAGCTGTTTTTT	CASSSWTGNTGELFF
-	TRBV7-6	TRBD2	TRBJ2-5	TGTGCCAGCAGCTTAGTGGGCCTCGGACTAGCGGCGTACCAAGAGACCCAGTACTTC	CASSLVGLGLAAYQETQYF
few	TRBV28	-	TRBJ1-5	TGTGCCAGCAGTTCTGAGGCAGTGGGGTTCGATCAGCCCCAGCATTTT	CASSSEAVGFDQPQHF
many	TRBV28	-	TRBJ2-5	TGTGCCAGCACGGGCCTTGTTGAGACCCAGTACTTC	CASTGLVETQYF
many	TRBV9	-	TRBJ2-7	TGTGCCAGCAGCGAAGGGTCTGGGGACGAGCAGTACTTC	CASSEGSGDEQYF
many	TRBV7-3	TRBD2	TRBJ2-7	TGTGCCAGCAGCTTACTTCCGGGACTAGAGTACGAGCAGTACTTC	CASSLLPGLEYEQYF
many	TRBV10-3	TRBD2	TRBJ2-2	TGTGCCAGTAGCTCCGGGACTAGCAGCGGGGAGCTGTTTTTT	CASSSGTSSGELFF
few	TRBV20-1	TRBD2	TRBJ2-7	TGCAGTGCTATAGGACGGAACTTGAGCGGGAGGGCCCAGTGGGAGTCATACGAGCAGTACTTC	CSAIGRNLSGRAQWESYEQYF
few	TRBV19	-	TRBJ1-5	TGTGCCAGTAGTACCGACGTTTTCAGGGGTTATAGCAATCAGCCCCAGCATTTT	CASSTDVFRGYSNQPQHF
many	TRBV5-1	-	TRBJ2-3	TGCGCCAGCAGCTTAGGGAGCCCTAGCACAGATACGCAGTATTTT	CASSLGSPSTDTQYF
many	TRBV9	-	TRBJ2-7	TGTGCCAGCAGCGTAGGGGGGTATTGGGTGGAAGAGCAGTACTTC	CASSVGGYWVEEQYF
many	TRBV20-1	-	TRBJ2-5	TGCAGTGCTATCAAAAGGGGCCCCCAAGAGACCCAGTACTTC	CSAIKRGPQETQYF
many	TRBV7-2	-	TRBJ2-3	TGTGCCAGCAGCTTAGCTTGGGTACATAGCACAGATACGCAGTATTTT	CASSLAWVHSTDTQYF
many	TRBV15	-	TRBJ2-5	TGTGCCACCAGCCGTCACAGGGGAGGTGAGACCCAGTACTTC	CATSRHRGGETQYF
few	TRBV4-3	-	TRBJ2-1	TGCGCCAGCAGCCAAGAAGAGACAGACTCCTACAATGAGCAGTTCTTC	CASSQEETDSYNEQFF
many	TRBV6-2/TRBV6-3	-	TRBJ1-1	TGTGCCAGCAACCCTGCGTGGAGGATTATGAACACTGAAGCTTTCTTT	CASNPAWRIMNTEAFF
many	TRBV6-1	-	TRBJ2-3	TGTGCCAGCAGTCTCGGGGGGCGCCTAGACACGCAGTATTTT	CASSLGGRLDTQYF
-	TRBV7-2	-	TRBJ2-1	TGTGCCAGCAGCCACAGGGATCGAAATGAGCAGTTCTTC	CASSHRDRNEQFF